This T cell receptor beta chain was identified during a study of response to subunit inactivated influenza vaccine. TCRdb ran MiXCR on the RT-PCR reads and lists one entry per CDR3 protein. The sample includes more than 400,000 distinct CDR3 sequences, around 7.9% of them seen just once. The sample holds a few counts of this clonotype. The CDR3 totals 13 residues. CDR1 and CDR2 from the germline V gene are LGHNA and YSLEER. With 3 bases removed from V and 11 bases from J, the gap between germline ends came to 16 bases. The sequence was obtained from a man between 45 and 75 years old who received an inactivated influenza vaccine. Sequenced material: PBMCs from blood, taken 23 to 25 months after vaccination. The chain recombines TRBV4-3 with TRBJ1-2, with a possible D match to TRBD1 (6 bases). In DNA form, the CDR3 reads TGCGCCAGCAGCCAGCTACAGGACAGCAGTTACACCTTC. This encodes CASSQLQDSSYTF.